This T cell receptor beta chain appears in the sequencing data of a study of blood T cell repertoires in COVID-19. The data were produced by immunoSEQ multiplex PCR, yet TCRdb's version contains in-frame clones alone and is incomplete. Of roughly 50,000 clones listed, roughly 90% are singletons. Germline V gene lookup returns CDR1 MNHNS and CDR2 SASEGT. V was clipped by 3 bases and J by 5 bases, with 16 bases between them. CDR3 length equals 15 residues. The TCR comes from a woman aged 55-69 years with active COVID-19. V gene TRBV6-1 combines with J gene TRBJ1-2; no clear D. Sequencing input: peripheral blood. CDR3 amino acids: CASSETLGNRYGYTF. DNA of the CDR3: TGTGCCAGCAGTGAGACATTAGGAAATAGGTATGGCTACACCTTC.